The source of this TCR beta chain is a study of blood T cell repertoires in COVID-19. Study overall: The analysed material was cDNA or gDNA that came from T cells, B-cell-depleted T cells, or PBMCs.

After removal of 0 bases from V and 0 bases from J, the junction contained 13 bases not matched to a gene. Germline V lookup: CDR1 LNHNV, CDR2 YYDKDF (reference sequence). This CDR3 spans 20 amino acids. In the study's own analysis: How many nucleated cells were present was estimated from reference gene primer amplification. Assay: immunoSEQ multiplex PCR; the TCRdb copy retains only in-frame clones and omits some. The V and J calls and clone size were taken over from that table, and D and trimming were inferred from the DNA. The sample lists some 300,000 clones, approximately 89% occurring once. V usage is TRBV15 and J usage is TRBJ1-5; 8 bases match TRBD1. Sequenced material: peripheral blood. This clonotype was sampled from a young woman who had recovered from COVID-19. The CDR3 DNA follows: TGTGCCACCAGCAGAGAGGGGCAGGGGGCAGGCTTGGTTAGCAATCAGCCCCAGCATTTT. It yields the protein CATSREGQGAGLVSNQPQHF.